Sequencing of this TCR beta chain was carried out in a study of cytomegalovirus exposure and HLA in healthy donors. The study's findings and limits: Listed as cytomegalovirus-associated were 164 TCR beta chains. CMV serostatus was the sole immune exposure data available.

The V gene lost 9 bases and the J gene lost 1 base, with 6 bases spanning the gap. From germline, CDR1 is MNHEY and CDR2 SMNVEV (reference sequence). CDR3 length: 11 amino acids. In regard to this clone: Antigen specificity is unknown.

In the PCR, 60 Vbeta and 13 Jbeta primers were used. Using immunoSEQ multiplex PCR, the repertoire was profiled, and TCRdb retains in-frame clones only, with some absent. This table has around 37,000 clones, around 70% appearing once. The source material was PBMCs. The chain carries TRBV27 and TRBJ2-5, with D hard to call. The clonotype comes from a man aged 25 to 40 in good health and CMV-seronegative. This CDR3 is CASIFQETQYF. The CDR3 region has the DNA TGTGCCAGTATTTTCCAAGAGACCCAGTACTTC.